The rows below give T cell receptor beta chains drawn from one sample of a study of high-grade serous ovarian cancer treatment subgroups. The repertoire was sequenced with immunoSEQ multiplex PCR; TCRdb's copy has only in-frame clones and lacks some. The sample has 15,000 to 20,000 clones, approximately 72% seen once. The sample was tumor tissue. All receptors derive from a human donor with high-grade serous ovarian cancer. CDR3s include the opening cysteine and the closing phenylalanine or tryptophan. D genes are given only for firm matches. Some rows mark clone size as missing; the rest say once, few, many or name a class of expanded clone.

v_gene	abundance	d_gene	j_gene	CDR3nt	CDR3aa
TRBV9	once	TRBD2	TRBJ2-1	TGTGCCAGCAGCGAGAGGAGTAGCGGGGCAGGCAATGAGCAGTTCTTC	CASSERSSGAGNEQFF
TRBV19	NA	TRBD2	TRBJ2-1	TGTGCCAGTAGTATTAAAATTGAGTGGACTAGATTACAGGATGAGCAGTTCTTC	CASSIKIEWTRLQDEQFF
TRBV20-1	once	TRBD2	TRBJ2-1	TGCAGTGCTGCCCCCCAGCGGGAATGGTTCTTC	CSAAPQREWFF
TRBV9	NA	TRBD1	TRBJ2-7	TGTGCCAGCAGCTTACGACAGGGGTTCGACGAGCAGTACTTC	CASSLRQGFDEQYF
TRBV5-6	NA	NA	TRBJ2-3	TGTGCCAGCAGCTTGTACTCCCGAAGCACAGATACGCAGTATTTT	CASSLYSRSTDTQYF
TRBV19	NA	TRBD2	TRBJ2-7	TGTGCCAGTAGTATATTGGCGGGGGATTACTACGAGCAGTACTTC	CASSILAGDYYEQYF
TRBV27	medium-sized	NA	TRBJ2-7	TGTGCCAGCAGTTCCCTCGGCGAGCAGTACTTC	CASSSLGEQYF
TRBV18	NA	NA	TRBJ2-3	TGTGCCAGCTCACCCTACACAGATACGCAGTATTTT	CASSPYTDTQYF
TRBV28	NA	TRBD1	TRBJ1-5	TGTGCCAGCAGTTCGCCAGCAGGGGGCGAAGATCAGCCCCAGCATTTT	CASSSPAGGEDQPQHF
TRBV19	medium-sized	NA	TRBJ1-2	TGTGCCAGTACCTCGCGGGGCCCATATGGCTACACCTTC	CASTSRGPYGYTF
TRBV2	NA	NA	TRBJ1-1	TGTGCCAGCACCCCACAGGGTTCAAGTTCTGAAGCTTTCTTT	CASTPQGSSSEAFF
TRBV19	NA	NA	TRBJ2-4	TGTGCTAGTAACGAAGGGTTGGAGGGAGACATTCAGTACTTC	CASNEGLEGDIQYF
TRBV28	once	NA	TRBJ2-5	TGTGCCAGCAGTCCGAGGGGGGCAAGGAGTTACCAAGAGACCCAGTACTTC	CASSPRGARSYQETQYF
TRBV7-8	NA	NA	TRBJ2-2	TGTGCCAGCAGCTTATTCGGCGGGGAGCTGTTTTTT	CASSLFGGELFF
TRBV7-6	NA	TRBD1	TRBJ2-5	TGTGCCAGCAGCCCCACAGGGGGCAGGGAGACCCAGTACTTC	CASSPTGGRETQYF
TRBV5-1	once	TRBD2	TRBJ2-1	TGCGCCAGCAGCTTGACTAGCGGGTACAGCTCCTACAATGAGCAGTTCTTC	CASSLTSGYSSYNEQFF
TRBV4-3	NA	NA	TRBJ2-3	TGCGCCAGCAGCCAAATCGCAGGTGAAGGTACAGATACGCAGTATTTT	CASSQIAGEGTDTQYF
TRBV5-6	NA	TRBD2	TRBJ2-7	TGTGCCAGCAGCTTGCCTAGCGGGACCGGCTACGAGCAGTACTTC	CASSLPSGTGYEQYF
TRBV4-1	NA	NA	TRBJ2-7	TGCGCCAGCAGCCAAGACAGGGTCTACGAGCAGTACTTC	CASSQDRVYEQYF
TRBV7-2	NA	NA	TRBJ1-1	TGTGCCAGCAGCTACCAGGATTTCAACACTGAAGCTTTCTTT	CASSYQDFNTEAFF
TRBV11-2	few	NA	TRBJ1-1	TGTGCCAGCAGACAAATGGTGCGCGCTGAAGCTTTCTTT	CASRQMVRAEAFF
TRBV18	NA	NA	TRBJ2-2	TGTGCCAGCTCACCACGCCTGGACGCCGGGGAGCTGTTTTTT	CASSPRLDAGELFF
TRBV28	once	NA	TRBJ2-3	TGTGCCAGCAGTATGGACAGTCCTAGCACAGATACGCAGTATTTT	CASSMDSPSTDTQYF
TRBV6-6	once	TRBD2	TRBJ2-1	TGTGCCAGCAGTAGACTAGCGGACTACAATGAGCAGTTCTTC	CASSRLADYNEQFF
TRBV11-2	NA	TRBD2	TRBJ2-1	TGTGCCAGCACCCCTTTAGCGGGGTCCTACAATGAGCAGTTCTTC	CASTPLAGSYNEQFF
TRBV27	NA	NA	TRBJ1-2	TGTGCCAGCAGTATTAGGGGAACTTGGAACTATGGCTACACCTTC	CASSIRGTWNYGYTF
TRBV29-1	NA	NA	TRBJ2-7	TGCAGCGTTGGGTCCGGCCTGGAGCAGTACTTC	CSVGSGLEQYF
TRBV19	NA	TRBD1	TRBJ1-2	TGTGCCAGTAGTCTTGGACAGGGCAACTATGGCTACACCTTC	CASSLGQGNYGYTF
TRBV6-4	NA	NA	TRBJ1-1	TGTGCCAGCAGTCTAGAGGAGAACACTGAAGCTTTCTTT	CASSLEENTEAFF
TRBV10-3	NA	NA	TRBJ2-5	TGTGCCATCAGTGAAAGGGCACATACTCAAGGGGAGACCCAGTACTTC	CAISERAHTQGETQYF
TRBV2	NA	TRBD1	TRBJ1-1	TGTGCCAGCAGGAGAGGAGAGGGGGCAAACACTGAAGCTTTCTTT	CASRRGEGANTEAFF
TRBV19	NA	NA	TRBJ2-7	TGTGCCAGTAGTATAGTCTCCGTCGGCTCCTACGAGCAGTACTTC	CASSIVSVGSYEQYF
TRBV5-1	NA	NA	TRBJ1-1	TGCGCCACCCACCAGGGCACCATGAACACTGAAGCTTTCTTT	CATHQGTMNTEAFF
TRBV7-6	NA	TRBD1	TRBJ1-1	TGTGCCAGCAGCTTAATACTCCAGGGGGGCTCGAACACTGAAGCTTTCTTT	CASSLILQGGSNTEAFF
TRBV11-2	NA	TRBD2	TRBJ2-1	TGTGCCAGCGAGTCCCGACTAGCGGTTTACAATGAGCAGTTCTTC	CASESRLAVYNEQFF
TRBV5-5	NA	NA	TRBJ2-7	TGTGCCAGCAGCTTGGATTGGGGGAGTTACGAGCAGTACTTC	CASSLDWGSYEQYF
TRBV7-9	NA	NA	TRBJ2-5	TGTGCCAGCAGCTTAGCAGGGGTACTTCAAGAGACCCAGTACTTC	CASSLAGVLQETQYF
TRBV19	NA	NA	TRBJ2-5	TGTGCCAGTAGTATGGGTCGGACAGGGAGGGGGCAAGAGACCCAGTACTTC	CASSMGRTGRGQETQYF
TRBV6-5	NA	NA	TRBJ1-1	TGTGCCAGCAGTTACGGCGGGGGACCCATGAAAGCTTTCTTT	CASSYGGGPMKAFF
TRBV7-9	few	TRBD1	TRBJ1-2	TGTGCCAGCAGCTATACCCTCCGGGACAGGGATGGCTACACCTTC	CASSYTLRDRDGYTF
TRBV28	few	NA	TRBJ1-1	TGTGCCAGCAGTTTAACCCCGGAGGGGACTGAAGCTTTCTTT	CASSLTPEGTEAFF
TRBV4-2	NA	NA	TRBJ2-1	TGTGCCAGCAGCCAGTTACCCCGGGACTCCTCCTACAATGAGCAGTTCTTC	CASSQLPRDSSYNEQFF
TRBV4-1	NA	TRBD1	TRBJ1-5	TGCGCCAGCAGCCAGACCGGGACAGGGTATCAGCCCCAGCATTTT	CASSQTGTGYQPQHF
TRBV19	NA	NA	TRBJ2-7	TGTGCCAGTAGTACTTACTACGAGCAGTACTTC	CASSTYYEQYF
TRBV20-1	NA	NA	TRBJ2-3	TGCTCCGGGGGCGGAGATACGCAGTATTTT	CSGGGDTQYF
TRBV5-1	NA	NA	TRBJ2-1	TGCGCCAGCAGCCAACAGGGCCCCCAATTATACAATGAGCAGTTCTTC	CASSQQGPQLYNEQFF
TRBV27	once	NA	TRBJ2-1	TGTGCCAGCAGTGAGCTAGCGCCATACCTCTACAATGAGCAGTTCTTC	CASSELAPYLYNEQFF